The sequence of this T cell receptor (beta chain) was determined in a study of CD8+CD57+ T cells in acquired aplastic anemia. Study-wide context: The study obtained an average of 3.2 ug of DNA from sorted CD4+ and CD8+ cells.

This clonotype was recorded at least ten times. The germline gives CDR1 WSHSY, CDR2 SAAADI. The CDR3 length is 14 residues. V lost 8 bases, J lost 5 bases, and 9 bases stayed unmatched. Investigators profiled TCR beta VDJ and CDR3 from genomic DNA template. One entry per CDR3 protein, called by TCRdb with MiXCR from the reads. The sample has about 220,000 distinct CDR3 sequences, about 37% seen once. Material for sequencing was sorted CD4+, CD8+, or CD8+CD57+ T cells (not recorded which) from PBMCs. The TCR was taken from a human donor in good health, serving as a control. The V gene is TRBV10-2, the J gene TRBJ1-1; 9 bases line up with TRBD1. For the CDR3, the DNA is TGCGCCAGCTCTAAAGGGACAGGGTTGACTGAAGCTTTCTTT. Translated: CASSKGTGLTEAFF.